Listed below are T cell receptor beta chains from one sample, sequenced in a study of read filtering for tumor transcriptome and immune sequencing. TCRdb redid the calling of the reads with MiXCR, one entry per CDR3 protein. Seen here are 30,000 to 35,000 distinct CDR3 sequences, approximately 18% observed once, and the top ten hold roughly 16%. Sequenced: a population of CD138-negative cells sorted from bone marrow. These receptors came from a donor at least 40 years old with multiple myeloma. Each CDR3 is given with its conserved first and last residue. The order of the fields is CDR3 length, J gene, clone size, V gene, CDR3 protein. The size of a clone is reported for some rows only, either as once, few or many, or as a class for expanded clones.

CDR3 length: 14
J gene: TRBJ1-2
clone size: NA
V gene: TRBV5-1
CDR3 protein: CASSLTAPANGYTF

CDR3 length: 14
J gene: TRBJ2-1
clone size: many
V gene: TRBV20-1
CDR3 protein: CSALPTGTYNEQFF

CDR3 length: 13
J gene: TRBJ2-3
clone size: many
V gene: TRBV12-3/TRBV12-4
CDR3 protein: CASTRDVGDTQYF

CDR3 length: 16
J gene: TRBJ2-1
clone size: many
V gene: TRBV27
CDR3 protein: CASVPTGVKSYNEQFF

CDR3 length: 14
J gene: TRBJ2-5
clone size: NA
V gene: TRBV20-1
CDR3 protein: CSAQTQLAEETQYF

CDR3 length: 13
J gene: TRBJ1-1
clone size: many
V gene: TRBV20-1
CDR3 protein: CSARPTGRPEAFF

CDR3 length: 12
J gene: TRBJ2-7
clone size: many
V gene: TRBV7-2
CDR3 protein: CASSLVGYEQYF

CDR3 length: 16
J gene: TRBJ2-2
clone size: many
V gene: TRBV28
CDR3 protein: CASSSRGGDNTGELFF

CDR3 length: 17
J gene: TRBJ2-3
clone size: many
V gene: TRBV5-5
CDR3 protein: CASRIGPSGRATDTQYF

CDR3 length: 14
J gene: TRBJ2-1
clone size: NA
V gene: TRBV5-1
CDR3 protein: CARSLAGSYNEQFF

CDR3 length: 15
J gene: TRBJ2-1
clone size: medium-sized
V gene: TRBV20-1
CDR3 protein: CSATTSGLSYNEQFF

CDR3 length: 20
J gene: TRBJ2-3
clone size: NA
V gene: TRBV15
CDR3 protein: CATSRGPGLAGVGVGDTQYF

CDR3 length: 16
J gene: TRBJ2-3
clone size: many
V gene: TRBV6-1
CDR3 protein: CASSEPRFSITDTQYF

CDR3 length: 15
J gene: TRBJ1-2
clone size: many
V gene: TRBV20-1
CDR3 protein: CSAPDRGGYTDGYTF

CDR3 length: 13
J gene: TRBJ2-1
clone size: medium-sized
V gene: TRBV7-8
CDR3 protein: CASSLGGGDEQFF

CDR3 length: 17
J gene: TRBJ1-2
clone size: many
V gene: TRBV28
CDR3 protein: CASSSPDLRDGPYGYTF

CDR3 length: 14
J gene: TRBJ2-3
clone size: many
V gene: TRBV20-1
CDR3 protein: CSAIPDRDTDTQYF

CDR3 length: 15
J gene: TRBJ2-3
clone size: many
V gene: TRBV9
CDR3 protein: CASSLLGVGTDTQYF

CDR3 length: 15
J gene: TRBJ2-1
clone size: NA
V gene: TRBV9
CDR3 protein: CASSGVTGSDNEQFF

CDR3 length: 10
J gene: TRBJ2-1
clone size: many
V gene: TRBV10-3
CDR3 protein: CAISYNEQFF

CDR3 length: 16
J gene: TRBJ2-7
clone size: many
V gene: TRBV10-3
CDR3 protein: CAISESGPDLTYEQYF

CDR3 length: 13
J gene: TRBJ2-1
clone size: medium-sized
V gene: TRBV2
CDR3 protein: CASRDRGLNEQFF

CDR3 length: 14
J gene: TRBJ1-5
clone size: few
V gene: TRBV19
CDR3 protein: CASTPGTGVQPQHF

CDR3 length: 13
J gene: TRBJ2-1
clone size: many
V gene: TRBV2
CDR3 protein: CASSGGRNNEQFF

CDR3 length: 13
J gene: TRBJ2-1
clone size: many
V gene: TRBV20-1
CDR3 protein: CSAREGQGNEQFF

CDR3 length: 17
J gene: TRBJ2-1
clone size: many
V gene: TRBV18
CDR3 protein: CASSLSSGRPSYNEQFF

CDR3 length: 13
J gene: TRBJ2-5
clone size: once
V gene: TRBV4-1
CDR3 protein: CASSQDSLETQYF

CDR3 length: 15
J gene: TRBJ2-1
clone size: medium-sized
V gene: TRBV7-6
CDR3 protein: CASSLAGGTYNEQFF

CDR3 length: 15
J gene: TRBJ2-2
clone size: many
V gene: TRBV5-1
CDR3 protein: CASSFETGTPGELFF

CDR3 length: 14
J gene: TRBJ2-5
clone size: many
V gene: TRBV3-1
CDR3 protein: CASSQDLVTETQYF

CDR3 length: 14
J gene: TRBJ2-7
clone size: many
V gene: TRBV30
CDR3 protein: CAWRRASGGFEQYF

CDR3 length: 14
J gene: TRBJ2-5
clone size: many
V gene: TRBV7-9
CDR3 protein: CASSEAGAQETQYF

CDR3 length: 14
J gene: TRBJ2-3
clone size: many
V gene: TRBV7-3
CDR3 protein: CASSSRGRTDTQYF

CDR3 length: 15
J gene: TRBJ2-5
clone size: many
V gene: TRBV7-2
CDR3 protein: CASSLRGGRGETQYF

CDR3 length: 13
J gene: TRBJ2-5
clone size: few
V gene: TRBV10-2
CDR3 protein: CASSEPYQETQYF

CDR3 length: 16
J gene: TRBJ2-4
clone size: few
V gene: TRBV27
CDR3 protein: CASSPGLTIAKNIQYF

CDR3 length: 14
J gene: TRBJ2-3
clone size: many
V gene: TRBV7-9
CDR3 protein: CASSLGLAGDTQYF

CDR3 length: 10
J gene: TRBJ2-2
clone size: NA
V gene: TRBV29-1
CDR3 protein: CSGFAGELFF

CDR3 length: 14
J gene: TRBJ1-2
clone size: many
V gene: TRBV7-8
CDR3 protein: CASSLAIANYGYTF

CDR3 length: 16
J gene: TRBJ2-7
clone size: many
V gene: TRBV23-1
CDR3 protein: CASSQSRDRKPYEQYF

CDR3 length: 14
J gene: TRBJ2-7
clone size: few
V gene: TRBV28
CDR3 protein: CASSRASQVREQCF

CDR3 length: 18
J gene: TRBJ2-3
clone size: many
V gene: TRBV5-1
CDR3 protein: CASSSRGTSGGLTDTQYF

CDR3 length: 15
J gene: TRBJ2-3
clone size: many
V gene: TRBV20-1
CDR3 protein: CSARGRGAGKDTQYF

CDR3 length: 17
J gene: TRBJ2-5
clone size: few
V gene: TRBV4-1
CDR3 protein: CASSQEWLAGGGKTQYF

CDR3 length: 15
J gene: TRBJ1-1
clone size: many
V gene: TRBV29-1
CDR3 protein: CSVEDGRALNTEAFF